Detailed here is one T cell receptor (beta chain). The antigen remains unidentified. The CDR3 has 14 residues. Trimming shortened V by 3 bases and J by 3 bases, and 12 bases separated the two germline ends. In germline, CDR1 is SGHRS, CDR2 YFSETQ. This sample stems from a study of T-cell memory formation after mild COVID-19. Study findings and constraints: Researchers found some responding clones in pre-infection memory, a sign that cross-reactive memory joined.

MiXCR was run by TCRdb on the 5' RACE reads, yielding one entry per CDR3 protein. The table includes 450,000 or so distinct CDR3 sequences, over 15% detected once. This TCR was sampled from an adult woman who had mild COVID-19 (a few samples of this study predate the infection). Cell type and time point are not known. The chain has TRBV5-1 and TRBJ1-2; weak D call: TRBD1 (6 bases). The sequencing sample was made of PBMCs or a T cell subset sorted from them (not recorded which). CDR3 region: CASSSETGYYGYTF. The CDR3 DNA reads as TGCGCCAGCAGCTCCGAAACAGGGTACTATGGCTACACCTTC.